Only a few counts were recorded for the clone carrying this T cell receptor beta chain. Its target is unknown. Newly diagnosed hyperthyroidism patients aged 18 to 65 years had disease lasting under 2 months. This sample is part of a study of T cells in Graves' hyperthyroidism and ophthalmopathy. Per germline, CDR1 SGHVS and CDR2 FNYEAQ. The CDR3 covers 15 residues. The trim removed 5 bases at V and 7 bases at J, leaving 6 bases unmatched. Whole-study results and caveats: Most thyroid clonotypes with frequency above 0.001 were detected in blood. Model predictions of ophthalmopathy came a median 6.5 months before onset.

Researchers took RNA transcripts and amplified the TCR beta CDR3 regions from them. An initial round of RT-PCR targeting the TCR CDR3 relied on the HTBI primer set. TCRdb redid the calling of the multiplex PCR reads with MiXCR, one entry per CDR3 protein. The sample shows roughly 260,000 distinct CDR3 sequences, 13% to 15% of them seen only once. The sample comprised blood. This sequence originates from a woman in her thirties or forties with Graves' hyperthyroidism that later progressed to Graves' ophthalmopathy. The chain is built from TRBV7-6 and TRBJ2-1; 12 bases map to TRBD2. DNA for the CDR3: TGTGCCAGCAGCCCTCTAGCGGGAGGGAGGAATGAGCAGTTCTTC. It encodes CASSPLAGGRNEQFF.